Following are 5 T cell receptor beta chains from one sample sequenced in a study of tumor-infiltrating lymphocytes in localized non-small cell lung cancer. Repertoires were generated with immunoSEQ multiplex PCR, while TCRdb's copy carries only in-frame clones and drops some. The data show fewer than 15,000 clones, 60% to 80% seen once. Sequencing was performed on uninvolved lung tissue not adjacent to the tumor. The receptors here all came from a human donor with non-small cell lung cancer.

This clone occurred a few times. This chain joins TRBV6-5 and TRBJ2-7; no firm D call. The V gene lost 4 bases and the J gene lost 5 bases, with 9 bases spanning the gap. Looked up from germline, CDR1 is MNHEY and CDR2 is SVGAGI. The CDR3 contains 12 residues. The CDR3 is CASSSPGDEQYF. As DNA, the CDR3 is TGTGCCAGCAGTTCCCCAGGCGACGAGCAGTACTTC.

The chain has TRBV7-9 and TRBJ2-5; 11 bases fit TRBD1. After removal of 5 bases from V and 2 bases from J, the junction contained 4 bases not matched to a gene. The germline CDR1 and CDR2 sequences are SEHNR and FQNEAQ (reference sequence). The CDR3 spans 15 residues. CDR3 DNA: TGTGCCAGCAGCCAAGGGACAGGGGGGCAAGAGACCCAGTACTTC. This gives the protein CASSQGTGGQETQYF.

This clone was counted a few times. The chain uses TRBV5-4 and TRBJ1-2, with 11 bases that match TRBD1. Germline CDR1 reads SGHNT; CDR2 reads YYREEE (reference sequence). CDR3 length: 13 residues. Trimming removed 4 bases from V and 14 bases from J; junction bases left unmatched: 10. In DNA, the CDR3 is TGTGCCAGCAGCCCAAACCGGGACAGGGGGTATACCTTC. As protein: CASSPNRDRGYTF.

The chain joins TRBV6-4 to TRBJ2-3; D gene unclear. Germline CDR1 reads MRHNA; CDR2 reads SNTAGT. V gave up 6 bases and J gave up 2 bases, with 12 bases separating them. This CDR3 has 14 amino acids. CDR3 sequence reads: CASRTEPTTDTQYF. CDR3 DNA: TGTGCCAGCAGGACCGAACCAACCACAGATACGCAGTATTTT.

The chain employs TRBV28 and TRBJ2-1; 8 bases align to TRBD1. Germline CDR1 reads MDHEN; CDR2 reads SYDVKM. V was pared by 2 bases and J by 4 bases, with 4 bases of the junction left unmatched. This CDR3 is 15 amino acids long. This chain's CDR3 is CASSLARGPYNEQFF. Here the CDR3 DNA reads TGTGCCAGCAGTTTAGCCAGGGGGCCTTACAATGAGCAGTTCTTC.